Given below is one T cell receptor beta chain in context. Its target is not known. The authors built TCR beta libraries using iRepertoire HTBI primers and Arm-PCR of CDR3 regions. In TCRdb, the multiplex PCR reads were re-called with MiXCR into one record per CDR3 protein. The sample yields approximately 400,000 distinct CDR3 sequences, around 20% seen once. Regarding time point: persistent/refractory GD, antithyroid drugs over 5 years with positive TRAb. From RNA extracted from PBMCs, the TCR library was made. The entry originates in a study of regulatory T cells in long-lasting Graves disease. The study, taken as a whole, reports: Persistent patients had more shared public clonotypes (under 3,000) than new patients (roughly 940). Favored usage of TRBV28, TRBJ1-2 and TRBJ2-5 was recorded in persistent disease.

CDR3 length: 15 residues. Germline lookup yields CDR1 DFQATT and CDR2 SNEGSKA (reference sequence). The V and J ends lost 6 bases and 2 bases, in that order; junction bases with no gene match: 13. J is TRBJ2-7 and V is TRBV20-1; 7 bases map to TRBD2. This clonotype was sampled from a female donor with Graves disease. Material: peripheral blood mononuclear cells (PBMCs), obtained when the disease was refractory, from a patient treated with antithyroid drugs. The CDR3 DNA reads as TGCAGTGCGCCTCCCCTTAGCGGGCCTACCTACGAGCAGTACTTC. Its protein is CSAPPLSGPTYEQYF.